This record looks at one T cell receptor (beta chain) sequence and its context. This clonotype has a handful of counts. Its antigen target is currently unknown. Base qualities are not provided; no much larger clone lies one nucleotide away. These data belong to a study of identical twins (TCRdb year 2016). With regard to the full study: The study deep-sequenced TCR alpha and beta repertoires from monozygotic twins, unrelated adults of various ages and cord blood to test whether fetal clonotypes persist. To rule out contamination, the twin experiments were replicated at different times with different library preparation protocols. Overall study results and their limits: Recombination models systematically underestimated out-of-frame TCR alpha sharing in monozygotic twins but agreed with sharing between unrelated individuals. Because the same donors could not be followed over many years, the conclusions depended on cross-sectional statistical analysis. The excess sharing between twins in beta out-of-frame sequences was weaker because fewer shared sequences reduced the signal-to-noise ratio. Fewer insertions were carried by abundant cord blood beta clonotypes, a similar but weaker trend appeared in young adult naive repertoires, and no such trend appeared in memory repertoires. Invariant T cells such as MAIT and iNKT could partly confound zero-insertion analyses, though diverse VJ usage argued against this for most clonotypes. Compared with coincidental sharing between unrelated individuals, an excess of low generation-probability sequences was observed among out-of-frame TCR alpha sequences shared between twins.

Receptor amplification or capture employed 5' RACE. This sample was sequenced with an Illumina HiSeq 2000. Template switching added a universal primer binding site, and the final cDNA carried a unique molecular identifier that allowed TCR cDNA molecules to be counted accurately. Specific primers in the conserved constant-segment region were used to synthesize first-strand cDNA for the TCR alpha and beta chains. To control for contamination, each cDNA library was double barcoded with a SMART-Mk sample barcode plus Illumina barcodes. TruSeq adapter sequences, together with Illumina sample barcodes, were added in two successive PCR steps. Sequencing of the TCR alpha and beta cDNA libraries was done on the Illumina HiSeq platform using custom primers. On the authors' methods: Unique molecular identifiers were extracted from raw reads with MiGEC, and CDR3 positions were determined with MiXCR. For each individual, recombination models were inferred using an EM algorithm with the repgenHMM and IGoR tools. Shared clonotype analysis was performed with the tcR package in R, normalizing sharing by the product of cloneset sizes. To study raw recombination without the effects of thymic and clonal selection, out-of-frame nonproductive sequences were analyzed. The raw public reads went through TCRdb reprocessing: fastp at Q25, MiXCR clone calling, in-frame beta chains kept. Entries are consolidated by CDR3 protein sequence, retaining the most common genes and DNA. TCRdb, not the authors, supplied the V and J calls. The sample contains about 570,000 distinct CDR3 sequences, approximately 9.6% of them found a single time. Roughly 3% of the sample is held by the ten biggest clonotypes.

The CDR3 sequence holds 13 residues, the cysteine and phenylalanine included. Kept here is only the CDR3 DNA, which spans 39 bases and is read in frame from base 1. Sequences GTSNPN (CDR1) and SVGIG (CDR2) are obtained from the germline V gene (reference sequence). Relative to germline, V is 2 bases shorter and J is 0 bases shorter, with 7 bases between their ends. Every donor in the study was a healthy Caucasian. The twin cohort consisted of three pairs of female monozygotic twins, all aged about 18 to 29 years. Peripheral blood mononuclear cells were used as the source from which RNA for TCR libraries was isolated. The data were also submitted as part of a second study, on yellow fever vaccine responses in identical twins. The second study reports: The T cell response to vaccination in identical twins was reported by the authors to appear partly convergent and partly personalized. The study precisely tracked vaccine-responding T cell clones in identical twins.

This sequence was found in a woman younger than 35 in good health. The sequencing input was PBMCs. The chain is made from TRBV30 and TRBJ1-1, with no confidently assigned D gene. The DNA reads as follows: TGTGCCTGGAGTAAGGGAATGAACACTGAAGCTTTCTTT. This codes for CAWSKGMNTEAFF.